Shown below are 17 T cell receptor beta chains from a single sample sequenced in a study of response to subunit inactivated influenza vaccine. Using its own MiXCR run on the RT-PCR reads, TCRdb lists one record per CDR3 protein. Among 560,000 or so distinct CDR3 sequences, around 8% were seen once, and the ten largest hold under 15%. The sample consisted of PBMCs from blood, taken 23 to 25 months after vaccination. Receptors were obtained from a man aged 45-69 years who received an inactivated influenza vaccine.

The chain couples TRBV10-3 to TRBJ1-4; weak D call: TRBD1 (6 bases). The CDR3 is 14 amino acids. V was trimmed by 8 bases and J by 0 bases, leaving 10 bases between them. Germline CDR1 and CDR2: ENHRY and SYGVKD. The CDR3 here is CAIRGAATNEKLFF. The CDR3 DNA reads as TGTGCCATCCGGGGGGCCGCAACTAATGAAAAACTGTTTTTT.

V is TRBV14 and J is TRBJ1-2; TRBD1 matches at 11 bases. Germline V gene sequence: CDR1 SGHDN, CDR2 FVKESK. The CDR3 loop spans 15 amino acids. V lost 1 base to trimming and J lost 7 bases; unmatched junction nucleotides: 5. The CDR3 loop reads CASSQGRTGGFGYTF. CDR3 nucleotides: TGTGCCAGCAGCCAAGGAAGGACAGGGGGCTTTGGCTACACCTTC. Full variable domain (rest looked up from reference TRBV14 and TRBJ1-2): EAGVTQFPSHSVIEKGQTVTLRCDPISGHDNLYWYRRVMGKEIKFLLHFVKESKQDESGMPNNRFLAERTGGTYSTLKVQPAELEDSGVYFCASSQGRTGGFGYTFGSGTRLTVV.

The CDR3: CASSLGSGVNQYF. The CDR3 DNA follows: TGTGCCAGCAGCTTAGGTAGCGGGGTTAATCAGTACTTC. The chain is built from TRBV7-2 and TRBJ2-5; TRBD2 agrees at 8 bases. After removal of 1 base from V and 11 bases from J, the junction contained 6 bases not matched to a gene. Germline V gives CDR1 SGHTA, CDR2 FQGNSA. This CDR3 is 13 amino acids long.

J is TRBJ1-1 and V is TRBV13; TRBD1 matches 7 bases. The CDR3 length is 15 residues. Germline values: CDR1 PRHDT, CDR2 FYEKMQ (reference sequence). The V segment lost 3 bases and the J segment 2 bases; nucleotides outside the gene matches: 6. The CDR3 coding sequence is TGTGCCAGCAGCTTTATGGACAGGAAAAACACTGAAGCTTTCTTT. Translation: CASSFMDRKNTEAFF.

This clonotype showed up many times. This CDR3 reads CASGEQGALETQYF. The CDR3 DNA follows: TGTGCCAGCGGGGAGCAGGGGGCCCTGGAGACCCAGTACTTC. The chain employs TRBV6-2 or TRBV6-3 and TRBJ2-5, with 8 bases fitting TRBD1. J gave up 5 bases and V 8 bases, and 10 bases lay outside the gene matches. From germline, CDR1 is MNHEY and CDR2 SVGEGT. The CDR3 runs to 14 residues.

The chain couples TRBV5-5 to TRBJ2-3; D possibly uses TRBD1 or TRBD2 (6 bases each). Germline V CDR1 and CDR2: SGHKS, YYEKEE (reference sequence). Trimming cost V 2 bases and J 5 bases, with 12 bases left between them. The CDR3 consists of 14 residues. The CDR3 here is CASSLVQGGDTQYF. The CDR3 bases are TGTGCCAGCAGCTTAGTACAGGGAGGAGATACGCAGTATTTT.

This clonotype occurred many times. This chain links TRBV28 with TRBJ1-4, with TRBD1 matching 8 bases. This CDR3 is built from 13 residues. In germline, CDR1 is MDHEN, CDR2 SYDVKM. V lost 6 bases and J lost 13; bases outside the gene matches: 10. The CDR3 nucleotides are TGTGCCAGCAGCCGCCCGGGACAGGCAGGACTGTTTTTT. Amino acids: CASSRPGQAGLFF.

This clonotype turned up a few times. The rearrangement links TRBV4-3 to TRBJ2-1; D is perhaps TRBD2 (7 bases). CDR3 length: 17 residues. CDR1 and CDR2 from the germline V gene are LGHNA and YSLEER. The ends were cut back, 1 base at V and 8 bases at J, with 21 bases in the middle. The CDR3 coding sequence is TGCGCCAGCAGCCAAGGGGGCCGGGGGGCCCTAATGGATGAGCAGTTCTTC. It specifies CASSQGGRGALMDEQFF.

There are a few counts of this clonotype. This sequence joins TRBV7-9 and TRBJ2-5; tentative D call: TRBD2 (7 bases). This CDR3 is built from 15 residues. Trimming shortened V by 5 bases and J by 5 bases, and 18 bases separated the two germline ends. The germline CDR1 and CDR2 sequences are SEHNR and FQNEAQ (reference sequence). CDR3 nucleotide sequence: TGTGCCAGCAGCCCCCGGGCGGGGGCCGAGGAGACCCAGTACTTC. This encodes CASSPRAGAEETQYF.

This clonotype was seen many times. The chain links TRBV12-3 or TRBV12-4 to TRBJ2-2, with 10 bases lining up with TRBD2. The CDR3 is 18 residues long. V gave up 0 bases and J gave up 0 bases; unmatched junction bases: 4. The CDR3: CASSLAAGGPSNTGELFF. DNA for the CDR3: TGTGCCAGCAGTTTAGCAGCGGGAGGGCCCTCGAACACCGGGGAGCTGTTTTTT.

This chain connects TRBV28 to TRBJ2-2; the D is unclear. Germline CDR1 MDHEN, CDR2 SYDVKM. CDR3 length: 12 residues. The ends were cut back, 7 bases at V and 6 bases at J, with 9 bases in the middle. The CDR3 spells CASKTWAGELFF. The CDR3 coding sequence is TGTGCCAGCAAGACGTGGGCCGGGGAGCTGTTTTTT.

This clonotype was seen more than once but under ten times. The chain combines TRBV3-1 with TRBJ2-3; no clear D gene. Trimming cost V 1 base and J 6 bases, with 8 bases left between them. This CDR3 contains 13 residues. Germline-derived CDR1 and CDR2 are LGHDT and YNNKEL (reference sequence). CDR3 in amino acids: CASSQGSGDTQYF. CDR3 in DNA: TGTGCCAGCAGCCAAGGGAGTGGGGATACGCAGTATTTT.

This clonotype showed up just a few times. The rearrangement links TRBV4-3 to TRBJ1-6; possibly TRBD1 for D (6 bases). Germline CDR1 reads LGHNA; CDR2 reads YSLEER. V lost 0 bases to trimming and J lost 2 bases, with 20 bases between them. The CDR3 consists of 20 residues. The DNA for the CDR3 is TGCGCCAGCAGCCAAGACCTCCCGGGGGCAAGTCCGGCCTATAATTCACCCCTCCACTTT. It codes for CASSQDLPGASPAYNSPLHF.

Ten or more counts support this clonotype. This rearrangement joins TRBV5-1 to TRBJ2-3; 8 positions agree with TRBD2. The J segment lost 1 base and the V segment lost 1 base, leaving 2 bases of the junction unmatched. The CDR3 consists of 15 residues. CDR1 is SGHRS and CDR2 is YFSETQ in the germline V gene. In nucleotides, the CDR3 is TGCGCCAGCAGCTTGACGGGAGGGGGCACAGATACGCAGTATTTT. It is translated as CASSLTGGGTDTQYF.

The chain has TRBV24-1 and TRBJ2-5; D possibly corresponds to TRBD2 (6 bases). Germline V CDR1 and CDR2: KGHDR, SFDVKD. The CDR3 has 14 residues. V was clipped by 7 bases and J by 1 base, with 12 bases between them. The CDR3 DNA follows: TGTGCCACCAGGGCTAGCGCCTTCCAAGAGACCCAGTACTTC. Residues: CATRASAFQETQYF.

This rearrangement joins TRBV5-1 to TRBJ2-7, with 7 bases aligning to TRBD2. J gave up 4 bases and V 0 bases, and 7 bases lay outside the gene matches. The germline V gene encodes CDR1 SGHRS and CDR2 YFSETQ. The CDR3 extends over 15 amino acids. CDR3 protein: CASSLAGGGSYEQYF. CDR3 DNA sequence: TGCGCCAGCAGCTTGGCTGGCGGCGGGAGTTACGAGCAGTACTTC.

In this sample, this clonotype turned up many times. The V gene is TRBV5-4, the J gene TRBJ2-2, with 7 positions matching TRBD1. The CDR3 runs to 16 residues. V dropped 0 bases and J dropped 3; count of bases not matched to a gene: 5. Germline assignment: CDR1 SGHNT and CDR2 YYREEE (reference sequence). In nucleotides, the CDR3 is TGTGCCAGCAGCTTGGACAGGGGCCCGGACACCGGGGAGCTGTTTTTT. This translates into CASSLDRGPDTGELFF.